The 24 T cell receptor beta chains reported below all come from one sample, sequenced in a study of T cell changes during pregnancy in multiple sclerosis. The table came from immunoSEQ multiplex PCR; TCRdb's copy has only in-frame clones and leaves some out. Among 40,000 to 45,000 clones listed, about nine tenths were seen once. The input for sequencing was CD4+ T cells from peripheral blood mononuclear cells, taken in the second trimester of pregnancy. Source of these receptors: a female donor in good health, enrolled as a control in a pregnancy study.

Details on this clone: The DNA is left out, because the CDR3 cannot be placed on it with certainty; the CDR3 is given as TCRdb lists it. This chain joins TRBV29-1 and TRBJ1-1. The CDR3 contains 15 residues when both ends are counted. CDR1 and CDR2 from the germline V gene are SQVTM and ANQGSEA. CDR3 residues: CSVDSVRGRRTEAFF.

The chain is built from TRBV5-1 and TRBJ2-5; 8 bases line up with TRBD1. This CDR3 contains 14 residues. Germline values: CDR1 SGHRS, CDR2 YFSETQ. V lost 0 bases to trimming and J lost 3 bases; unmatched junction nucleotides: 1. The CDR3: CASSLGTGKETQYF. CDR3 in DNA: TGCGCCAGCAGCTTGGGGACAGGGAAAGAGACCCAGTACTTC.

This chain joins TRBV15 and TRBJ2-3, with 12 positions matching TRBD2. Germline CDR1 LNHNV, CDR2 YYDKDF (reference sequence). The CDR3 has 18 amino acids. Trimming at V came to 4 bases and at J to 2 bases, leaving 10 bases not matched to a gene. CDR3 bases: TGTGCCACCAGCACACAGCGGACTAGCGGGGCCGACACAGATACGCAGTATTTT. The encoded protein is CATSTQRTSGADTDTQYF.

The V and J genes are TRBV9 and TRBJ2-7; 8 bases map to TRBD1. Germline assignment: CDR1 SGDLS and CDR2 YYNGEE. There are 18 residues in the CDR3. J was trimmed by 2 bases and V by 3 bases; bases with no gene match: 16. The CDR3 here is CASSDRTRQGLPPYEQYF. CDR3 nucleotide sequence: TGTGCCAGCAGCGACCGGACCCGACAGGGGCTACCCCCCTACGAGCAGTACTTC. The entire variable domain, with the rest obtained from reference TRBV9 and TRBJ2-7, is as follows: DSGVTQTPKHLITATGQRVTLRCSPRSGDLSVYWYQQSLDQGLQFLIQYYNGEERAKGNILERFSAQQFPDLHSELNLSSLELGDSALYFCASSDRTRQGLPPYEQYFGPGTRLTVT.

The chain has TRBV10-3 and TRBJ1-2; TRBD1 aligns across 9 bases. The CDR3 extends over 17 amino acids. V lost 3 bases to trimming and J lost 0 bases; unmatched junction nucleotides: 8. CDR1 ENHRY and CDR2 SYGVKD come from the germline V gene. CDR3 sequence reads: CAISDGTGTAPNYGYTF. As DNA, the CDR3 is TGTGCCATCAGTGACGGGACAGGGACCGCTCCTAACTATGGCTACACCTTC.

Concerning this clone itself: At one boundary the junction diverges from the germline segment, which might be a read error. The chain links TRBV29-1 to TRBJ2-7, with 9 nucleotides matching TRBD1. CDR1 and CDR2 (germline): SQVTM, ANQGSEA. The CDR3 spans 15 residues. The CDR3 sequence: CSAELSTGGNYEQYF. CDR3 DNA: TGCAGCGCTGAACTTTCGACAGGGGGGAACTACGAGCAGTACTTC.

CDR3 coding DNA: TGTGCCAGCAGTTACTTAGGAGCGGGACATTACAATGAGCAGTTCTTC. It encodes CASSYLGAGHYNEQFF. The V call is TRBV6-5, the J call TRBJ2-1; TRBD2 is a possible D gene (7 bases). This CDR3 region has 16 residues. Trimming cost V 1 base and J 4 bases, with 14 bases left between them. Germline V lookup: CDR1 MNHEY, CDR2 SVGAGI.

Turning to this clone: Relative to the germline gene, one junction end is altered; a read error may explain this. CDR3 amino acids: CASSPDTGGDVF. CDR3 DNA sequence: TGTGCCAGCTCACCCGATACAGGGGGGGATGTTTTT. The rearrangement links TRBV18 to TRBJ1-4, with 8 bases matching TRBD1. The germline CDR1 and CDR2 sequences are KGHSH and LQKENI. This CDR3 contains 12 residues.

The V call is TRBV11-2, the J call TRBJ1-1; maybe TRBD1 (5 bases). The CDR3 consists of 16 residues. Per the germline V gene, CDR1 is SGHAT and CDR2 is FQNNGV. V was trimmed by 6 bases and J by 4 bases, leaving 21 bases between them. The CDR3 loop is CASRRTTGGMGTEAFF. The DNA of the CDR3 is TGTGCCAGCAGGCGTACTACGGGGGGGATGGGCACTGAAGCTTTCTTT.

The CDR3 protein is CASSPDYTRNEQYF. DNA for the CDR3: TGTGCCAGCTCACCCGATTATACCAGAAACGAGCAGTACTTC. The chain recombines TRBV18 with TRBJ2-7, with unresolved D. Germline values: CDR1 KGHSH, CDR2 LQKENI. This CDR3 comprises 14 residues. V was trimmed by 3 bases and J by 5 bases, leaving 14 bases between them.

The chain uses TRBV9 and TRBJ2-1; possible D gene TRBD2, 5 bases. Germline CDR1 reads SGDLS; CDR2 reads YYNGEE. Trimming shortened V by 0 bases and J by 7 bases, and 14 bases separated the two germline ends. This CDR3 region has 15 residues. For the CDR3, the DNA is TGTGCCAGCAGCGTAGGTTCTAGTCGCGGGAATGAGCAGTTCTTC. Translating gives CASSVGSSRGNEQFF. Complete variable domain (other parts from reference TRBV9 and TRBJ2-1): DSGVTQTPKHLITATGQRVTLRCSPRSGDLSVYWYQQSLDQGLQFLIQYYNGEERAKGNILERFSAQQFPDLHSELNLSSLELGDSALYFCASSVGSSRGNEQFFGPGTRLTVL.

The genes are TRBV7-9 and TRBJ1-5; the D gene is possibly TRBD1 (5 bases). The CDR3 consists of 12 residues. Germline V gives CDR1 SEHNR, CDR2 FQNEAQ (reference sequence). Trimming shortened V by 10 bases and J by 3 bases, and 10 bases separated the two germline ends. For the CDR3, the DNA is TGTGCCATCCAGGGCCCCAATCAGCCCCAGCATTTT. Its translation is CAIQGPNQPQHF.

The chain's CDR3 is CASSEARLYQETQYF. CDR3 coding DNA: TGTGCCAGCAGTGAAGCAAGACTATACCAAGAGACCCAGTACTTC. The V and J genes are TRBV6-1 and TRBJ2-5; D might be TRBD2 (5 bases). V gave up 0 bases and J gave up 0 bases, with 8 bases separating them. The CDR3 is 15 amino acids. Germline CDR1 and CDR2: MNHNS and SASEGT.

The chain has TRBV5-4 and TRBJ2-5; tentatively, D is TRBD2 (5 bases). CDR3 length equals 17 residues. The V gene lost 5 bases and the J gene lost 3 bases, with 23 bases spanning the gap. Looked up from germline, CDR1 is SGHNT and CDR2 is YYREEE (reference sequence). CDR3 sequence reads: CASRPPGNSGREETQYF. CDR3 nucleotide sequence: TGTGCCAGCAGACCCCCCGGGAACTCGGGGAGAGAAGAGACCCAGTACTTC.

This chain uses TRBV5-4 with TRBJ2-7; 7 nucleotides line up with TRBD1. Germline V lookup: CDR1 SGHNT, CDR2 YYREEE (reference sequence). The CDR3 contains 14 residues. Trimming at V came to 4 bases and at J to 5 bases, leaving 9 bases not matched to a gene. CDR3 bases: TGTGCCAGCAGCCCGCGGACAGGCCGGGACGAGCAGTACTTC. This gives the protein CASSPRTGRDEQYF.

CDR3 protein: CAISGETGELNGYTF. CDR3 in DNA: TGTGCCATCAGTGGAGAGACAGGGGAACTGAATGGCTACACCTTC. The gene calls are TRBV10-3 and TRBJ1-2, with 8 positions matching TRBD1. This CDR3 is 15 amino acids long. Germline V CDR1 and CDR2: ENHRY, SYGVKD. After removal of 4 bases from V and 6 bases from J, the junction contained 10 bases not matched to a gene.

This rearrangement joins TRBV6-5 to TRBJ2-2; 8 bases map to TRBD1. Trimming at V came to 4 bases and at J to 5 bases, leaving 9 bases not matched to a gene. CDR1 is MNHEY, CDR2 SVGAGI, per germline. The CDR3 covers 16 residues. The CDR3: CASSSPLQGGTGELFF. DNA for the CDR3: TGTGCCAGCAGTTCTCCCCTACAGGGGGGTACCGGGGAGCTGTTTTTT.

The CDR3 protein is CASGEGEETQYF. CDR3 bases: TGTGCCAGCGGGGAAGGGGAAGAGACCCAGTACTTC. This chain uses TRBV5-4 with TRBJ2-5; D is possibly TRBD1 (5 bases). This CDR3 is 12 amino acids long. CDR1 is SGHNT and CDR2 is YYREEE in the germline V gene (reference sequence). V shed 7 bases and J shed 3 bases, with 10 bases lying between them. Full variable domain (missing parts from reference TRBV5-4 and TRBJ2-5): ETGVTQSPTHLIKTRGQQVTLRCSSQSGHNTVSWYQQALGQGPQFIFQYYREEENGRGNFPPRFSGLQFPNYSSELNVNALELDDSALYLCASGEGEETQYFGPGTRLLVL.

The chain links TRBV5-4 to TRBJ2-3; 8 nucleotides agree with TRBD2. This CDR3 has 15 residues. In germline, CDR1 is SGHNT, CDR2 YYREEE (reference sequence). Trimming at V came to 4 bases and at J to 3 bases, leaving 7 bases not matched to a gene. The CDR3 spells CASSVAGLGTDTQYF. CDR3 nucleotide sequence: TGTGCCAGCAGCGTAGCGGGATTGGGTACAGATACGCAGTATTTT.

This clone was observed once. The chain combines TRBV7-9 with TRBJ2-1; D perhaps matches TRBD1 (5 bases). Trimming removed 3 bases from V and 4 bases from J, with 10 bases in between. The length of the CDR3 is 14 residues. Germline values: CDR1 SEHNR, CDR2 FQNEAQ (reference sequence). The CDR3 loop is CASSFRAPYNEQFF. DNA for the CDR3: TGTGCCAGCAGCTTCAGGGCCCCATACAATGAGCAGTTCTTC. Full variable domain (missing parts from reference TRBV7-9 and TRBJ2-1): DTGVSQNPRHKITKRGQNVTFRCDPISEHNRLYWYRQTLGQGPEFLTYFQNEAQLEKSRLLSDRFSAERPKGSFSTLEIQRTEQGDSAMYLCASSFRAPYNEQFFGPGTRLTVL.

This chain joins TRBV12-5 and TRBJ1-1; 8 nucleotides match TRBD1. The CDR3 runs 14 residues. CDR1 and CDR2 (germline): LGHNT, FRNRAP. The V and J ends lost 8 bases and 4 bases, in that order; junction bases with no gene match: 9. CDR3 sequence (DNA): TGTGCTAGTACGGCCCCAGGGGGCTTCACTGAAGCTTTCTTT. Residues: CASTAPGGFTEAFF.

The gene calls are TRBV7-9 and TRBJ2-6, with D unresolved. This CDR3 is 15 amino acids long. The germline gives CDR1 SEHNR, CDR2 FQNEAQ (reference sequence). V lost 5 bases to trimming and J lost 0 bases, with 8 bases between them. The CDR3 bases are TGTGCCAGCAGCCGTAGTCCCTCTGGGGCCAACGTCCTGACTTTC. Translated, it gives CASSRSPSGANVLTF.

J is TRBJ1-2 and V is TRBV19; D ambiguous. The CDR3 is 11 residues long. Germline CDR1 and CDR2: LNHDA and SQIVND (reference sequence). The V and J ends lost 1 base and 7 bases respectively, with 4 bases between them. The CDR3 DNA follows: TGTGCCAGTAGTATAGCCCTTGGCTACACCTTC. Its translation: CASSIALGYTF.

The rearrangement links TRBV2 to TRBJ1-2; 7 bases align to TRBD1. Trimming removed 5 bases from V and 2 bases from J; junction bases left unmatched: 2. CDR3 length: 13 residues. Germline V lookup: CDR1 SNHLY, CDR2 FYNNEI. CDR3 sequence reads: CASSLDRNYGYTF. The CDR3, as DNA: TGTGCCAGCAGTCTGGACAGGAACTATGGCTACACCTTC.